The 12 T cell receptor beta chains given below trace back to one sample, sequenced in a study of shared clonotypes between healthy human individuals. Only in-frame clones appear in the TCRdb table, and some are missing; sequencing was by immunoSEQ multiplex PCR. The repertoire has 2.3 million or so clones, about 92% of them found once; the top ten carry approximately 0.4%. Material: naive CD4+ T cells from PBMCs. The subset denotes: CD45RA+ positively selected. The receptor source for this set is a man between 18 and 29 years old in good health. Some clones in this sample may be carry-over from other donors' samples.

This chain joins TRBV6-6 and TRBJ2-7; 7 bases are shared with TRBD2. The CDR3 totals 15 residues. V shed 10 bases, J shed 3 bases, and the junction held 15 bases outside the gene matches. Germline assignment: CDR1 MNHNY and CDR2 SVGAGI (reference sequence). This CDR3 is CAIRAPGGADYEQYF. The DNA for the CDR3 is TGTGCCATTCGGGCCCCGGGGGGAGCGGACTACGAGCAGTACTTC.

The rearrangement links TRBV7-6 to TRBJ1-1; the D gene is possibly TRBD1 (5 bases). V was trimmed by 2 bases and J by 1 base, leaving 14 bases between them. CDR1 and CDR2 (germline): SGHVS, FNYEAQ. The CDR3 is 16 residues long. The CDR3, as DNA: TGTGCCAGCAGCTTAATTTCGGGGCTGGAGAACACTGAAGCTTTCTTT. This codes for CASSLISGLENTEAFF.

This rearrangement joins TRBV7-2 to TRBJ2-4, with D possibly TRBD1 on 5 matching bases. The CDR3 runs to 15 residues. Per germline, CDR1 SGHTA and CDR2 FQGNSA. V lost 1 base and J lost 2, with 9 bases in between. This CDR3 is CASSLVRAPKNIQYF. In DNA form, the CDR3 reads TGTGCCAGCAGCTTAGTCAGGGCCCCCAAAAACATTCAGTACTTC.

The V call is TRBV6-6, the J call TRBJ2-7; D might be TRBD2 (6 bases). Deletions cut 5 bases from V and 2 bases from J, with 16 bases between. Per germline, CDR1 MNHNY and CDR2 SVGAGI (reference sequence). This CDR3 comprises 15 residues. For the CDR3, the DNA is TGTGCCAGCAGTCCGGGACTCACCTTTACCTACGAGCAGTACTTC. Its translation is CASSPGLTFTYEQYF.

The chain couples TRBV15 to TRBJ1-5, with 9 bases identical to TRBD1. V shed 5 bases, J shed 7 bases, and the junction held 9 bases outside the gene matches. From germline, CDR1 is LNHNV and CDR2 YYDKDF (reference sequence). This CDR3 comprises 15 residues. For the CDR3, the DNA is TGTGCCACCAGCCCCGACAGGGGGGTCTACCAGCCCCAGCATTTT. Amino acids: CATSPDRGVYQPQHF.

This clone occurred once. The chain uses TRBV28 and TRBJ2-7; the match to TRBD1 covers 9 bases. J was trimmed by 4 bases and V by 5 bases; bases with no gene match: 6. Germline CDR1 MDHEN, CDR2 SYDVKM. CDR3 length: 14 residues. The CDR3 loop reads CASSIRTGAYEQYF. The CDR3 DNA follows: TGTGCCAGCAGTATCCGGACAGGGGCTTACGAGCAGTACTTC.

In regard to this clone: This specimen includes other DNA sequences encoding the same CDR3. The CDR3 reads CASSLSQGPYEQYF. DNA for the CDR3: TGTGCCAGCAGCTTATCCCAGGGACCCTACGAGCAGTACTTC. The genes are TRBV7-3 and TRBJ2-7; D assignment may be TRBD1 or TRBD2 (5 bases each). The V end was cut by 2 bases, the J end by 2 bases, with 10 bases between. The CDR3 has 14 residues. Germline CDR1 and CDR2: SGHTA and FQGTGA.

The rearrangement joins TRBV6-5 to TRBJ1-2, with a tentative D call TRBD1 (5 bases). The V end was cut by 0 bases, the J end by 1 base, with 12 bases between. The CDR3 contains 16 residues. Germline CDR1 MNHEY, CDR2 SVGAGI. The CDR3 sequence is CASSYSVQGGNYGYTF. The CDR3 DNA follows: TGTGCCAGCAGTTACTCAGTCCAGGGAGGTAACTATGGCTACACCTTC.

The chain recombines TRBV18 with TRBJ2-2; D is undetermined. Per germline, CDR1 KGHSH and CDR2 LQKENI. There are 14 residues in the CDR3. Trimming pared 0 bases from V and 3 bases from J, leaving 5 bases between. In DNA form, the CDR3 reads TGTGCCAGCTCACCACCAACCTACACCGGGGAGCTGTTTTTT. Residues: CASSPPTYTGELFF.

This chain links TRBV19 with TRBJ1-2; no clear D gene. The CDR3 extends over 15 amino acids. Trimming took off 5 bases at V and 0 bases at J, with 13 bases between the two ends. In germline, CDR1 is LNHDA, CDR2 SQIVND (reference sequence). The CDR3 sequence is CASSPHLPTNYGYTF. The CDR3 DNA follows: TGTGCCAGTAGTCCCCACCTTCCTACTAACTATGGCTACACCTTC.

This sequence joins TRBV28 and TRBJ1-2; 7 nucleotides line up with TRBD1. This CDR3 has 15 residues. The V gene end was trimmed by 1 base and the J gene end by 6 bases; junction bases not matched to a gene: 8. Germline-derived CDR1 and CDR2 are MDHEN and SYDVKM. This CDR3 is CASSLLVGQRDGYTF. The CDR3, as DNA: TGTGCCAGCAGTTTATTAGTGGGACAGAGGGATGGCTACACCTTC.

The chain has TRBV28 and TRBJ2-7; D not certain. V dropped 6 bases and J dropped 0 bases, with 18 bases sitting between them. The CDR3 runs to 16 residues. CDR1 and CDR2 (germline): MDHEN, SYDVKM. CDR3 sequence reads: CASRLPVGSSSYEQYF. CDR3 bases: TGTGCCAGCAGACTCCCCGTTGGTAGCAGCTCCTACGAGCAGTACTTC. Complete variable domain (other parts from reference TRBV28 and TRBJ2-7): DVKVTQSSRYLVKRTGEKVFLECVQDMDHENMFWYRQDPGLGLRLIYFSYDVKMKEKGDIPEGYSVSREKKERFSLILESASTNQTSMYLCASRLPVGSSSYEQYFGPGTRLTVT.